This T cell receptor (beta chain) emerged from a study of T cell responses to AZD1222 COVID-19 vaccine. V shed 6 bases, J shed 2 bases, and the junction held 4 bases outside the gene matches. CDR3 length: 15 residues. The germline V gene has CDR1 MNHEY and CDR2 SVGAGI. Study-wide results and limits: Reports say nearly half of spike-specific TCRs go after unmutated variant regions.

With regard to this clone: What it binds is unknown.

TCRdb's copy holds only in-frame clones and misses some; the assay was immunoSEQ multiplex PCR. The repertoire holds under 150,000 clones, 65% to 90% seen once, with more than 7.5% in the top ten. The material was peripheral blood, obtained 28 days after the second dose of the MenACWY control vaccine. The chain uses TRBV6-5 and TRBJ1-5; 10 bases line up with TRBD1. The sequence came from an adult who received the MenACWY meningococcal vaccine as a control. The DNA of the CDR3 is TGTGCCAGCAGGTGGGGGACAGGGGGCAATCAGCCCCAGCATTTT. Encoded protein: CASRWGTGGNQPQHF.